A single sample gave rise to the 5 T cell receptor beta chains below, sequenced in a study of blood T cell repertoires in COVID-19. Using immunoSEQ multiplex PCR, the repertoire was profiled, and TCRdb retains in-frame clones only, with some absent. This table has around 130,000 clones, over 80% appearing once. The sequencing input was PBMCs or T cells enriched from blood (not recorded which). The receptors originated from a man younger than 40 who had recovered from COVID-19.

This clone came up a few times. The DNA for the CDR3 is TGTGCCAGCAGCTTGGACCTCGGAAGGGCCGAGCGGGAAAAACTGTTTTTT. This codes for CASSLDLGRAEREKLFF. The gene calls are TRBV5-5 and TRBJ1-4, with D unclear. Germline lookup yields CDR1 SGHKS and CDR2 YYEKEE (reference sequence). CDR3 size: 17 residues. Trimming removed 0 bases from V and 8 bases from J, with 20 bases in between. The complete variable domain, with remaining parts taken from reference TRBV5-5 and TRBJ1-4, reads DAGVTQSPTHLIKTRGQQVTLRCSPISGHKSVSWYQQVLGQGPQFIFQYYEKEERGRGNFPDRFSARQFPNYSSELNVNALLLGDSALYLCASSLDLGRAEREKLFFGSGTQLSVL.

CDR3 in amino acids: CASSPGTSGTNTGELFF. The CDR3 DNA reads as TGTGCCAGCAGCCCGGGGACTAGCGGGACCAACACCGGGGAGCTGTTTTTT. This chain links TRBV11-3 with TRBJ2-2; 13 bases map to TRBD2. The CDR3 sequence is 17 residues long. Trimming took 5 bases from V and 2 from J; bases not matched to a gene: 5. Per the germline V gene, CDR1 is SGHNT and CDR2 is YENEEA.

The chain joins TRBV30 to TRBJ2-2; D unclear. Trimming pared 2 bases from V and 7 bases from J, leaving 8 bases between. Germline V gives CDR1 GTSNPN, CDR2 SVGIG (reference sequence). This CDR3 has 12 residues. CDR3 sequence (DNA): TGTGCCTGGAGTTCCCCGGTCGGGGAGCTGTTTTTT. Protein: CAWSSPVGELFF.

This clone showed up many times. CDR3 loop: CASGLVTTTNSPLHF. The DNA for the CDR3 is TGTGCTAGTGGTTTGGTAACGACGACTAACTCACCCCTCCACTTT. The chain is built from TRBV12-5 and TRBJ1-6; D gene uncertain. The CDR3 runs 15 residues. Trimming took 0 bases from V and 10 from J, leaving 13 bases between them. The germline V gene encodes CDR1 LGHNT and CDR2 FRNRAP.

V usage is TRBV28 and J usage is TRBJ2-3, with TRBD1 matching 11 bases. This CDR3 has 15 residues. Germline lookup yields CDR1 MDHEN and CDR2 SYDVKM. V gave up 3 bases and J gave up 6 bases; unmatched junction bases: 5. The DNA of the CDR3 is TGTGCCAGCAGTTTGGGACAGGGGGAGTTGGATACGCAGTATTTT. Translated: CASSLGQGELDTQYF.